This T cell receptor beta chain was profiled in a study of blood T cell repertoires in COVID-19. For the study at large: The analysed material was cDNA or gDNA that came from T cells, B-cell-depleted T cells, or PBMCs.

The CDR3 is made up of 19 amino acids. Trimming pared 1 base from V and 0 bases from J, leaving 22 bases between. Germline values: CDR1 SNHLY, CDR2 FYNNEI. Libraries were prepared by immunoSEQ multiplex PCR; TCRdb keeps only in-frame clonotypes and omits some of them. The sample has about 110,000 clones; roughly 70% are singletons. Sequencing used peripheral blood. This receptor was taken from a woman aged 40 to 50 with acute or convalescent COVID-19. The chain has TRBV2 and TRBJ2-7, with a possible D match to TRBD1 (5 bases). The CDR3 DNA follows: TGTGCCAGCAGTGAAGTTCGGCAGGGTAGGTCTAGGGTCTCCTACGAGCAGTACTTC. Translated: CASSEVRQGRSRVSYEQYF.